Described below is a single T cell receptor beta chain sequence and its context. Profiled with immunoSEQ multiplex PCR; TCRdb holds only in-frame clones, not every one. The data hold some 76,000 clones, with around 86% observed a single time. The sample is drawn from a study of control samples from healthy donors and cancer patients. Germline V lookup: CDR1 SGHRS, CDR2 YFSETQ. V lost 3 bases and J 6 bases, leaving 12 bases between the germline ends. CDR3 size: 13 residues. The chain couples TRBV5-1 to TRBJ1-2, with D perhaps matching TRBD1 (5 bases). This clonotype was sampled from a woman between 50 and 59 years old with colorectal cancer. The sequenced sample consisted of PBMCs. The CDR3 is CASSWAGGDGYTF. The CDR3 nucleotides are TGCGCCAGCAGCTGGGCCGGGGGGGATGGCTACACCTTC.